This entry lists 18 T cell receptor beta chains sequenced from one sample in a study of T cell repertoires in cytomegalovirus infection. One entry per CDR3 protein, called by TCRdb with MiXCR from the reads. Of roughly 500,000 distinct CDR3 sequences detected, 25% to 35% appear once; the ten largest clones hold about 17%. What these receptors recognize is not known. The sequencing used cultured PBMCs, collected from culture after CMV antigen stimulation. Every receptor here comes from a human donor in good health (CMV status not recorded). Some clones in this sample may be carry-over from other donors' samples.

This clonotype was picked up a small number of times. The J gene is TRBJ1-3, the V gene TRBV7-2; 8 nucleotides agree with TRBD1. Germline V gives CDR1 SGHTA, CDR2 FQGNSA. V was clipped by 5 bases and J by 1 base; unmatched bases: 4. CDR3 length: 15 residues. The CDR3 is CASSPRGPSGNTIYF. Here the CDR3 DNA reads TGTGCCAGCAGCCCCAGGGGGCCTTCTGGAAACACCATATATTTT. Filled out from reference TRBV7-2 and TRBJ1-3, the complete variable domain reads GAGVSQSPSNKVTEKGKDVELRCDPISGHTALYWYRQSLGQGLEFLIYFQGNSAPDKSGLPSDRFSAERTGGSVSTLTIQRTQQEDSAVYLCASSPRGPSGNTIYFGEGSWLTVV.

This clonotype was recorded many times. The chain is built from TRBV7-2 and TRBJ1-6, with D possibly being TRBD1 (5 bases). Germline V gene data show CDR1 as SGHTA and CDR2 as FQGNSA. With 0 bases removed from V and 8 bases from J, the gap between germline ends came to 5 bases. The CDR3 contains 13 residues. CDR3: CASSLAGDSPLHF. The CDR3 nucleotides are TGTGCCAGCAGCTTAGCGGGGGATTCACCCCTCCACTTT. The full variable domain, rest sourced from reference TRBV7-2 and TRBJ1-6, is GAGVSQSPSNKVTEKGKDVELRCDPISGHTALYWYRQSLGQGLEFLIYFQGNSAPDKSGLPSDRFSAERTGGSVSTLTIQRTQQEDSAVYLCASSLAGDSPLHFGNGTRLTVT.

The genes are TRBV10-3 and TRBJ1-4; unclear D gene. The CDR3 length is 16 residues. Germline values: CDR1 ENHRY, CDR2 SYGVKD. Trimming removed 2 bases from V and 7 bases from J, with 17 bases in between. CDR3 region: CAISEGSRATSEKLFF. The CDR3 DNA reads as TGTGCCATCAGTGAGGGGAGCCGAGCCACCAGTGAAAAACTGTTTTTT.

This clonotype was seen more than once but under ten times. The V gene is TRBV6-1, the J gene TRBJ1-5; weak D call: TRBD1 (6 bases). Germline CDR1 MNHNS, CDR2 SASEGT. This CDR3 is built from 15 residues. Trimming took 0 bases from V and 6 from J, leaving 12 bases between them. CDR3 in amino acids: CASSEAWAGVQPQHF. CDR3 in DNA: TGTGCCAGCAGTGAAGCGTGGGCAGGGGTTCAGCCCCAGCATTTT.

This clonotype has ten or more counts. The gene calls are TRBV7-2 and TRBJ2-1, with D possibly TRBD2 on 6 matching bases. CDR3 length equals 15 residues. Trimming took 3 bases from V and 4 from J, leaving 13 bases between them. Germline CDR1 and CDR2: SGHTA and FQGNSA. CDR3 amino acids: CASSFGLTRYNEQFF. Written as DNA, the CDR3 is TGTGCCAGCAGCTTTGGACTAACCCGGTACAATGAGCAGTTCTTC.

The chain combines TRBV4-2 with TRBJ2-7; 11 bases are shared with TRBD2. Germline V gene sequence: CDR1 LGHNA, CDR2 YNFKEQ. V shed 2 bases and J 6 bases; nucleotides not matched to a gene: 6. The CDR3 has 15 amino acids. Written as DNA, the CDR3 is TGTGCCAGCAGCCAACTAGCGGGAGGCTCACCCGAGCAGTACTTC. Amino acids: CASSQLAGGSPEQYF.

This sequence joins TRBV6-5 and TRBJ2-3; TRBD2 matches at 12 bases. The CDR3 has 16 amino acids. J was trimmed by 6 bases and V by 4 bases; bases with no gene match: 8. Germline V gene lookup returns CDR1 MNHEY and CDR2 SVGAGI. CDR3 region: CASSWTSGTAADTQYF. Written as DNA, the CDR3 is TGTGCCAGCAGTTGGACTAGCGGGACCGCCGCGGATACGCAGTATTTT.

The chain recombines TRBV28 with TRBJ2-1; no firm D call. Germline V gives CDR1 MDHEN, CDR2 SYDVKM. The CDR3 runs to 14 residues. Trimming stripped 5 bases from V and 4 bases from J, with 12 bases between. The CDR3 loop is CASSRLTPYNEQFF. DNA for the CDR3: TGTGCCAGCAGTCGCCTCACCCCGTACAATGAGCAGTTCTTC.

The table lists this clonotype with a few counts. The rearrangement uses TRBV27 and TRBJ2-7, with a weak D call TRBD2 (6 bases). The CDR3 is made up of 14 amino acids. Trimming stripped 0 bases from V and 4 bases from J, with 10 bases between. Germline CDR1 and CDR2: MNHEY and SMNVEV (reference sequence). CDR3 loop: CASSLSPSAYEQYV. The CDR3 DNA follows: TGTGCCAGCAGTTTATCGCCTAGCGCATACGAGCAGTACGTC.

CDR3 DNA sequence: TGTGCCAGCAGCTCGCGCCCAGCGGGAGGTTACACAGATACGCAGTATTTT. It yields the protein CASSSRPAGGYTDTQYF. The chain recombines TRBV7-2 with TRBJ2-3; TRBD2 matches 9 bases. The junction had 10 bases not matched to a gene; V was cut back by 4 bases and J by 2 bases. The CDR3 has 17 residues. The germline CDR1 and CDR2 sequences are SGHTA and FQGNSA.

DNA for the CDR3: TGTGCCAGCAGCTTAGTAGTCCCCCAAACTAGCGGGAGGGCCAATGAGCAGTTCTTC. Translated, it gives CASSLVVPQTSGRANEQFF. The genes are TRBV7-9 and TRBJ2-1; 13 bases map to TRBD2. CDR1 and CDR2 from the germline V gene are SEHNR and FQNEAQ (reference sequence). Losses at the gene ends were 1 base for V and 6 bases for J; bases not matched to a gene: 12. This CDR3 spans 19 amino acids.

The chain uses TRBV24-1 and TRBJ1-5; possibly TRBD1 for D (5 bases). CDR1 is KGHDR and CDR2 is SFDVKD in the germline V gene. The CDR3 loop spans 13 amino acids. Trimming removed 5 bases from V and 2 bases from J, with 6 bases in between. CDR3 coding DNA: TGTGCCACCAGTGTACAGGGCAATCAGCCCCAGCATTTT. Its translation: CATSVQGNQPQHF.

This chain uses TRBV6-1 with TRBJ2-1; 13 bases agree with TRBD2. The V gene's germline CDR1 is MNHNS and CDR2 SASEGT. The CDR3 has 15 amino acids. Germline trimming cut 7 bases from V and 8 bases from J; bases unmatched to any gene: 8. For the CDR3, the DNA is TGTGCCAGCACCACACTAGCGGGAGGGAAGGATGAGCAGTTCTTC. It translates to CASTTLAGGKDEQFF.

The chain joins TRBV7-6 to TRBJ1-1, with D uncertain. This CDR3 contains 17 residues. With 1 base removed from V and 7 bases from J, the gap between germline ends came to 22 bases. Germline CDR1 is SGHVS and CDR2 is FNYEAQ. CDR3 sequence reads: CASSLGTRIFGQGEAFF. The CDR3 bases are TGTGCCAGCAGCTTAGGAACCCGAATTTTTGGGCAAGGTGAAGCTTTCTTT. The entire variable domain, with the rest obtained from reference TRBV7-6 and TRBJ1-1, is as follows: GAGVSQSPRYKVTKRGQDVALRCDPISGHVSLYWYRQALGQGPEFLTYFNYEAQQDKSGLPNDRFSAERPEGSISTLTIQRTEQRDSAMYRCASSLGTRIFGQGEAFFGQGTRLTVV.

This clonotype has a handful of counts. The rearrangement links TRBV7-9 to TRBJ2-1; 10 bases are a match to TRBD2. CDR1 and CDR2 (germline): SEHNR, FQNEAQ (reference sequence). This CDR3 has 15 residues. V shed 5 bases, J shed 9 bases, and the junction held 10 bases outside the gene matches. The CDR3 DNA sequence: TGTGCCAGCAGCCCCGGGACTAGCGTTAGTGGTGAGCAGTTCTTC. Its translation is CASSPGTSVSGEQFF.

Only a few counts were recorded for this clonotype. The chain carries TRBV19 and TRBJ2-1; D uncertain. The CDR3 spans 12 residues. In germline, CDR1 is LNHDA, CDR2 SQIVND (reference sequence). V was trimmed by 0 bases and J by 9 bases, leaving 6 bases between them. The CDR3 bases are TGTGCCAGTAGTATAGATGGGCGTGAGCAGTTCTTC. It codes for CASSIDGREQFF.

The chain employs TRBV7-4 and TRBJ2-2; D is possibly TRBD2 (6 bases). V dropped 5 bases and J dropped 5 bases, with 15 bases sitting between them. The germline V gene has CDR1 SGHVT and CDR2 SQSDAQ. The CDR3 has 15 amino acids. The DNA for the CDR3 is TGTGCCAGCAGCCCCCAAGGAGGGGCGACCGGGGAGCTGTTTTTT. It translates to CASSPQGGATGELFF.

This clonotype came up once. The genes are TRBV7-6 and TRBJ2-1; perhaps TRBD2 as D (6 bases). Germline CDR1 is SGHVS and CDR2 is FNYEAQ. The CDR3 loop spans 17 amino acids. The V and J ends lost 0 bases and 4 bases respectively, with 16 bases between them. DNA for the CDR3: TGTGCCAGCAGCTTAGCGCCCCTAGCGAGAAGGTACAATGAGCAGTTCTTC. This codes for CASSLAPLARRYNEQFF.